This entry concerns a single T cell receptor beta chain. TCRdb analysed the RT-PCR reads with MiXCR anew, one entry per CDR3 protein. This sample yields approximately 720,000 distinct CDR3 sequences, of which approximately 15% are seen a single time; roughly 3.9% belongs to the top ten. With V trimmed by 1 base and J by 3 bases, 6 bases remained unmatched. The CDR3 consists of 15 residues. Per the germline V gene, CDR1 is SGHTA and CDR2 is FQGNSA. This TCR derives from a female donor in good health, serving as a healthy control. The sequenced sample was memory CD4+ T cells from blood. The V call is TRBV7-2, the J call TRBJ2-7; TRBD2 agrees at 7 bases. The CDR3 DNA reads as TGTGCCAGCAGCTTAGGGAGCGGGGCAATCTACGAGCAGTACTTC. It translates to CASSLGSGAIYEQYF.